Listed below are T cell receptor beta chains from one sample, sequenced in a study of T cell responses to AZD1222 COVID-19 vaccine. Measured with immunoSEQ multiplex PCR; TCRdb has only the in-frame clones, and not every one. Of 53,000 or so clones in the sample, 80% to 90% were seen once. The specimen was peripheral blood, collected 28 days after the second AZD1222 dose. All receptors come from an adult who received the AZD1222 COVID-19 vaccine. CDR3s leave out the opening cysteine and the closing phenylalanine or tryptophan. Fields, in order: J gene, V gene, CDR3 protein.

TRBJ2-2 TRBV7-3 ASSLTGASTGELF
TRBJ2-7 TRBV19 ASSAVAGGPYEQY
TRBJ2-1 TRBV9 ASSGRESSYNEQF
TRBJ2-1 TRBV10-3 AISPGGGSYNEQF
TRBJ2-5 TRBV7-2 ASSLGPNLQETQY
TRBJ1-4 TRBV30 AWSEPGRNEKLF
TRBJ2-7 TRBV4-1 ASSHVSGYDEQY
TRBJ2-1 TRBV2 ASSGGAYNEQF
TRBJ1-5 TRBV10-3 AISDTGGSNQPQH
TRBJ2-7 TRBV10-3 AITGEGGYEQY
TRBJ2-6 TRBV4-3 ASSQGWSWGANVLT
TRBJ1-5 TRBV27 ASRGAGTANSNQPQH
TRBJ2-7 TRBV4-1 ASSQQDSYYEQY
TRBJ2-1 TRBV7-2 ASSLEYGEKRAQF
TRBJ2-3 TRBV11-3 ASLMAGNSDTQY
TRBJ2-5 TRBV7-9 ASSAGGETQY
TRBJ2-1 TRBV2 ASSRGESLEQF
TRBJ1-2 TRBV5-1 ASSLEGTANYGYT
TRBJ1-5 TRBV5-1 ASSLGQGASQPQH
TRBJ1-3 TRBV7-3 ASSLEGGSFSGNTIY
TRBJ1-5 TRBV5-6 ASSRTDNQPQH
TRBJ2-1 TRBV7-3 ASSLDSGTRNEQF
TRBJ2-7 TRBV5-1 ASSLAGQGGSYEQY
TRBJ2-7 TRBV6-5 ASSLRPSGPYEQY
TRBJ2-1 TRBV5-1 ASSLGLAGAGNEQF
TRBJ2-1 TRBV5-4 ASSLDRGRENEQF
TRBJ1-2 TRBV28 ASSLAVGRNYGYT
TRBJ1-3 TRBV6-5 ATKPGTGNTIY
TRBJ1-3 TRBV7-3 ASSTSPGQGAGNTIY
TRBJ2-5 TRBV6-5 ASSPVPGEETQY
TRBJ2-5 TRBV3-1/TRBV3-2 ASSQDLRSTQETQY
TRBJ2-3 TRBV7-3 ASSFNSMPSTDTQY
TRBJ1-2 TRBV15 ATSPGLLNYGYT
TRBJ1-5 TRBV12-3/TRBV12-4 ASSLGEVQPQH
TRBJ2-5 TRBV6-5 ASSRPRGRSETQY
TRBJ1-1 TRBV5-4 ASTRGSENTEAF
TRBJ2-3 TRBV5-1 ASSPRQGRSDTQY
TRBJ1-4 TRBV7-9 ASSLEDWKTNEKLF
TRBJ1-1 TRBV5-5 ASSYRVNTEAF
TRBJ2-5 TRBV6-4 ASSEEAGAAQY
TRBJ1-3 TRBV9 ASSPSLNPSNTIY